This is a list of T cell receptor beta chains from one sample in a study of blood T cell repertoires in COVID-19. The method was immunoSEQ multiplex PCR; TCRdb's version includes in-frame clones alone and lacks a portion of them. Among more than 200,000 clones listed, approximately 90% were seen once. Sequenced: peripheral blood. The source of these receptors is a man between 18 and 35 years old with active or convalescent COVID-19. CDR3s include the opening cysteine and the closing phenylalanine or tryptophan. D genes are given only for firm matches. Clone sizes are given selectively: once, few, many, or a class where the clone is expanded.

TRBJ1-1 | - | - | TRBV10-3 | CAISTENTEAFF | TGTGCCATCAGTACAGAGAACACTGAAGCTTTCTTT
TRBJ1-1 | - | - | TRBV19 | CASSLPRGSEAFF | TGTGCCAGTAGCCTCCCCAGGGGCTCTGAAGCTTTCTTT
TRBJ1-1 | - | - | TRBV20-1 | CSARVVEAFF | TGCAGTGCTAGAGTAGTGGAAGCTTTCTTT
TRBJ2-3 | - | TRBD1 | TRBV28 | CASSYGTGHTDTQYF | TGTGCCAGCAGTTACGGGACAGGCCACACAGATACGCAGTATTTT
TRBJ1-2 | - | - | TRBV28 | CASSPKRKEWYTF | TGTGCCAGCAGCCCTAAGCGGAAAGAATGGTACACCTTC
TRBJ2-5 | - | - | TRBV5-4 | CASSLPPSETQYF | TGTGCCAGCAGCTTGCCCCCTTCGGAGACCCAGTACTTC
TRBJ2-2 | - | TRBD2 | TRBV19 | CASTSTPLAGGPRGPTGELFF | TGTGCCAGTACCTCCACCCCCCTAGCGGGAGGGCCACGGGGACCGACCGGGGAGCTGTTTTTT
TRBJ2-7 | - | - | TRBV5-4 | CASSPGVVATSEQYF | TGTGCCAGCAGTCCCGGGGTGGTGGCAACAAGCGAGCAGTACTTC
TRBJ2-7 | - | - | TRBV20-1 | CSVDSSGEQYF | TGCAGTGTAGACAGCTCCGGCGAGCAGTACTTC
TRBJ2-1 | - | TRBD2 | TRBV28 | CASSSGLAGGFFPSEQFF | TGTGCCAGCAGTTCCGGACTAGCGGGAGGGTTTTTTCCAAGTGAGCAGTTCTTC
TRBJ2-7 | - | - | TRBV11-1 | CASSFQASTYEQYF | TGTGCCAGCAGCTTTCAGGCGTCAACCTACGAGCAGTACTTC
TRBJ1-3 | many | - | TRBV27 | CASSPGPGMYGNTIYF | TGTGCCAGCAGTCCAGGGCCAGGGATGTATGGAAACACCATATATTTT
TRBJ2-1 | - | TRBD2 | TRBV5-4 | CASRRTRLAGEDEQFF | TGTGCCAGCAGGCGAACTCGACTAGCGGGAGAGGACGAGCAGTTCTTC
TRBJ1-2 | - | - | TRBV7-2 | CASRPGPNYGYTF | TGTGCCAGCAGACCGGGTCCTAACTATGGCTACACCTTC
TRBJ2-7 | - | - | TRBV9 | CASSPMESVTYEQYF | TGTGCCAGCAGCCCGATGGAGAGTGTAACCTACGAGCAGTACTTC
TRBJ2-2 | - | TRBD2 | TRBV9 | CASSVGSSGRAVGELFF | TGTGCCAGCAGCGTAGGATCTAGCGGGAGGGCCGTCGGGGAGCTGTTTTTT
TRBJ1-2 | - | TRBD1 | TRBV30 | CAWSVKGAPNYGYTF | TGTGCCTGGAGTGTGAAGGGGGCCCCAAACTATGGCTACACCTTC
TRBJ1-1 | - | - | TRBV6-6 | CASSYGGDGTEAFF | TGTGCCAGCAGTTATGGGGGGGATGGCACTGAAGCTTTCTTT
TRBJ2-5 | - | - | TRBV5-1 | CASSGPLQGSVETQYF | TGCGCCAGCAGCGGCCCTTTACAGGGAAGTGTAGAGACCCAGTACTTC
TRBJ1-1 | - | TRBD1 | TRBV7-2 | CASSIDRAKNTEAFF | TGTGCCAGCAGCATCGACAGGGCAAAGAACACTGAAGCTTTCTTT
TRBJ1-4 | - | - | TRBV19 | CASSTLQGVNEKLFF | TGTGCCAGTAGTACCCTACAGGGAGTTAATGAAAAACTGTTTTTT
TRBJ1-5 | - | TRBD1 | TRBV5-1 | CASSFGDREDQPQHF | TGCGCCAGCAGCTTTGGTGACAGGGAAGATCAGCCCCAGCATTTT
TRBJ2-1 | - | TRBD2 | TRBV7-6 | CASSGPGLAGGGDEQFF | TGTGCCAGCAGCGGGCCGGGACTAGCGGGAGGCGGGGATGAGCAGTTCTTC
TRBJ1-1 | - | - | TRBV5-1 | CASSLVARQGEAFF | TGCGCCAGCAGCTTGGTGGCTCGGCAGGGTGAAGCTTTCTTT
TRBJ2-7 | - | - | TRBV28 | CASSSWTGPGDEQYF | TGTGCCAGCAGTTCCTGGACAGGACCGGGGGACGAGCAGTACTTC
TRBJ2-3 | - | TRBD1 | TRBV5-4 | CASSMPGQGITDTQYF | TGTGCCAGCAGTATGCCGGGACAGGGTATCACAGATACGCAGTATTTT
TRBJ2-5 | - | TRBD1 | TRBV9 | CASSVGSLGQGSETQYF | TGTGCCAGCAGCGTAGGGTCCCTGGGACAGGGGAGCGAGACCCAGTACTTC
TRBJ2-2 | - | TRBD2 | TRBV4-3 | CASSQELAGYPGELFF | TGCGCCAGCAGCCAAGAGCTAGCGGGGTACCCCGGGGAGCTGTTTTTT
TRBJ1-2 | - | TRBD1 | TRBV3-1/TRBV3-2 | CASSHTRDSLANYGYTF | TGTGCCAGCAGCCACACCCGGGACAGCTTAGCTAACTATGGCTACACCTTC
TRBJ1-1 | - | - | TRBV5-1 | CASSLESGMNTEAFF | TGCGCCAGCAGCTTGGAGTCAGGGATGAACACTGAAGCTTTCTTT
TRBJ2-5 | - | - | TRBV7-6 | CASSLGGIQGLNQETQYF | TGTGCCAGCAGCTTAGGGGGAATACAGGGCTTAAACCAAGAGACCCAGTACTTC
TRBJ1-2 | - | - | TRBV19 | CASSPDWLSGYGYTF | TGTGCCAGTAGCCCTGACTGGTTAAGTGGCTATGGCTACACCTTC
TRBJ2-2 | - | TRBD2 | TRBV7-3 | CASSLGLGVTGELFF | TGTGCCAGCAGCTTAGGACTAGGGGTGACCGGGGAGCTGTTTTTT
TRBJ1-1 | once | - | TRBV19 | CASSTRRQASEAFF | TGTGCCAGTAGTACGCGGCGACAGGCGTCTGAAGCTTTCTTT
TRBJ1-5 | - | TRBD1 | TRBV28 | CASRKGGGQPQHF | TGTGCCAGCAGAAAAGGGGGCGGACAGCCCCAGCATTTT
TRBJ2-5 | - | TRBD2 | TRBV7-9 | CASSLGGGAGETQYF | TGTGCCAGCAGCTTAGGGGGAGGGGCAGGAGAGACCCAGTACTTC
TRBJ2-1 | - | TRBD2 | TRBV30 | CASGGGRGRHEQFF | TGTGCCTCCGGCGGGGGTAGAGGAAGGCATGAGCAGTTCTTC
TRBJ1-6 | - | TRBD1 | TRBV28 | CASSPRQGYNSPLHF | TGTGCCAGCAGTCCGCGACAGGGCTATAATTCACCCCTCCACTTT
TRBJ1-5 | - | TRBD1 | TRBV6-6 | CASSPGQDGQPQHF | TGTGCCAGCAGTCCGGGACAGGACGGCCAGCCCCAGCATTTT
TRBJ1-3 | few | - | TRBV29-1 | CSVGLGQAGNTIYF | TGCAGCGTGGGGTTGGGACAAGCTGGAAACACCATATATTTT
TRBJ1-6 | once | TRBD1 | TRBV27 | CASPNSGTGNSPLHF | TGTGCCAGCCCCAATAGCGGGACAGGGAATTCACCCCTCCACTTT
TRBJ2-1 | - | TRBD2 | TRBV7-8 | CASRDGLAGVGNEQFF | TGTGCCAGCAGGGATGGACTAGCGGGAGTTGGGAATGAGCAGTTCTTC
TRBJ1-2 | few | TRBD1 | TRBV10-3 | CAISEGTGFGYTF | TGTGCCATCAGTGAAGGGACAGGCTTTGGCTACACCTTC
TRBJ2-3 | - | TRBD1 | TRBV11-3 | CASSYSTGGTDTQYF | TGTGCCAGCAGCTATTCGACAGGGGGCACAGATACGCAGTATTTT
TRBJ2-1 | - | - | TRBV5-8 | CASSLGLASSYNEQFF | TGTGCCAGCAGCTTGGGTTTGGCCAGCTCCTACAATGAGCAGTTCTTC
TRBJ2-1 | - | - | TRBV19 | CASSTQTINEQFF | TGTGCCAGTAGTACCCAGACAATTAATGAGCAGTTCTTC
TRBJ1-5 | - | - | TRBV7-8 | CASSFSRQEHQPQHF | TGTGCCAGCAGCTTCTCTAGACAGGAGCATCAGCCCCAGCATTTT
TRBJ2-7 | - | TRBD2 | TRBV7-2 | CASTGAGVGSYEQYF | TGTGCCAGCACTGGGGCGGGGGTTGGCTCCTACGAGCAGTACTTC
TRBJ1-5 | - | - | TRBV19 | CASSVREYGDQPQHF | TGTGCCAGTAGTGTCCGGGAATATGGGGATCAGCCCCAGCATTTT
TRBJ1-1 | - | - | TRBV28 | CATAEVNTEAFF | TGTGCCACCGCAGAGGTGAACACTGAAGCTTTCTTT
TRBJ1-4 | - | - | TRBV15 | CATSSALQGSEEKLFF | TGTGCCACCAGCAGCGCCTTACAGGGAAGTGAGGAAAAACTGTTTTTT
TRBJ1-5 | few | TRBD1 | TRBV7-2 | CASSSGGQGYQPQHF | TGTGCCAGCAGCTCCGGCGGACAGGGGTATCAGCCCCAGCATTTT
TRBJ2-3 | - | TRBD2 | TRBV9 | CASSVLAGRTDTQYF | TGTGCCAGCAGCGTTCTAGCGGGCCGCACAGATACGCAGTATTTT